These 10 T cell receptor beta chains were all obtained from the same sample, sequenced in a study of T-cell memory formation after mild COVID-19. MiXCR was run by TCRdb on the 5' RACE reads, yielding one entry per CDR3 protein. The table shows more than 250,000 distinct CDR3 sequences, with 16% occurring only once. The sequenced sample consisted of PBMCs or a T cell subset sorted from them (not recorded which). Receptors were obtained from a young man who had mild COVID-19 (a few samples of this study predate the infection). Cell type and time point are not known.

The chain couples TRBV30 to TRBJ1-5, with D hard to call. The CDR3 loop spans 14 amino acids. The germline V gene has CDR1 GTSNPN and CDR2 SVGIG (reference sequence). The germline V and J ends were trimmed by 0 bases and 1 base, with 7 bases remaining between them. CDR3 sequence reads: CAWSVLDSNQPQHF. The CDR3 DNA follows: TGTGCCTGGAGTGTACTTGACAGCAATCAGCCCCAGCATTTT.

This chain joins TRBV5-1 and TRBJ1-1; D not certain. V was pared by 7 bases and J by 5 bases, with 15 bases between. Per germline, CDR1 SGHRS and CDR2 YFSETQ. This CDR3 is built from 13 residues. The CDR3 reads CASAPEGRTEAFF. CDR3 bases: TGCGCCAGCGCCCCTGAGGGTCGGACTGAAGCTTTCTTT.

This clonotype came up a few times. V and J are TRBV6-5 and TRBJ2-2; D is uncertain. The CDR3 totals 15 residues. V was cut by 3 bases and J by 0 bases, with 8 bases left in between. Germline CDR1 and CDR2: MNHEY and SVGAGI. CDR3 in amino acids: CASSYEPSNTGELFF. Here the CDR3 DNA reads TGTGCCAGCAGTTATGAACCCTCGAACACCGGGGAGCTGTTTTTT.

This clonotype was seen only a few times. The chain uses TRBV10-3 and TRBJ2-3, with 9 bases identical to TRBD2. The V and J ends lost 7 bases and 0 bases, in that order; junction bases with no gene match: 2. Germline V gene sequence: CDR1 ENHRY, CDR2 SYGVKD. This CDR3 region has 14 residues. The CDR3 here is CAIKAGGSTDTQYF. CDR3 nucleotide sequence: TGTGCCATCAAGGCGGGGGGGAGCACAGATACGCAGTATTTT.

This clonotype occurred a few times. V is TRBV28 and J is TRBJ1-2; TRBD1 matches at 7 bases. CDR3 length equals 12 residues. J gave up 10 bases and V 5 bases, and 7 bases lay outside the gene matches. Germline V gene data show CDR1 as MDHEN and CDR2 as SYDVKM. The CDR3 region has the DNA TGTGCCAGCAGTCGAGCGGGGACAGCCTACACCTTC. Amino acid sequence: CASSRAGTAYTF.

This clonotype has just a few counts. This chain uses TRBV5-1 with TRBJ2-7; no firm D call. Trimming shortened V by 0 bases and J by 4 bases, and 17 bases separated the two germline ends. CDR3 length: 16 amino acids. The germline V gene encodes CDR1 SGHRS and CDR2 YFSETQ. The CDR3 region has the DNA TGCGCCAGCAGCTTGGTCAGCAGGTCTTCCCCTTACGAGCAGTACTTC. Protein: CASSLVSRSSPYEQYF.

This clonotype was seen a few times. This chain uses TRBV5-1 with TRBJ2-3; D is perhaps TRBD2 (5 bases). The V end lost 5 bases, the J end lost 2 bases, and 9 bases lay between the germline ends. This CDR3 spans 13 amino acids. Germline V gives CDR1 SGHRS, CDR2 YFSETQ. CDR3 DNA: TGCGCCAGCAGTCCGACTAACACAGATACGCAGTATTTT. Its protein is CASSPTNTDTQYF.

V gene TRBV6-1 combines with J gene TRBJ2-3; TRBD2 aligns across 11 bases. Losses at the gene ends were 0 bases for V and 6 bases for J; bases not matched to a gene: 11. Per germline, CDR1 MNHNS and CDR2 SASEGT. This CDR3 comprises 18 residues. CDR3 nucleotides: TGTGCCAGCAGTGAAGCGGGACTAGCGGAGATAGCCCGCGATACGCAGTATTTT. This sequence encodes CASSEAGLAEIARDTQYF.

V gene TRBV5-1 combines with J gene TRBJ2-5; D is possibly TRBD2 (6 bases). V was cut by 3 bases and J by 2 bases, with 14 bases left in between. Germline assignment: CDR1 SGHRS and CDR2 YFSETQ. This CDR3 is built from 15 residues. The CDR3: CASSWGTGEQETQYF. CDR3 bases: TGCGCCAGCAGCTGGGGAACGGGAGAACAAGAGACCCAGTACTTC.

The V call is TRBV7-2, the J call TRBJ2-3; no firm D call. There are 14 residues in the CDR3. The V end lost 6 bases, the J end lost 5 bases, and 15 bases lay between the germline ends. Germline CDR1 SGHTA, CDR2 FQGNSA. The CDR3 is CASRLRAVKDTQYF. For the CDR3, the DNA is TGTGCCAGCAGATTACGGGCGGTGAAAGATACGCAGTATTTT.